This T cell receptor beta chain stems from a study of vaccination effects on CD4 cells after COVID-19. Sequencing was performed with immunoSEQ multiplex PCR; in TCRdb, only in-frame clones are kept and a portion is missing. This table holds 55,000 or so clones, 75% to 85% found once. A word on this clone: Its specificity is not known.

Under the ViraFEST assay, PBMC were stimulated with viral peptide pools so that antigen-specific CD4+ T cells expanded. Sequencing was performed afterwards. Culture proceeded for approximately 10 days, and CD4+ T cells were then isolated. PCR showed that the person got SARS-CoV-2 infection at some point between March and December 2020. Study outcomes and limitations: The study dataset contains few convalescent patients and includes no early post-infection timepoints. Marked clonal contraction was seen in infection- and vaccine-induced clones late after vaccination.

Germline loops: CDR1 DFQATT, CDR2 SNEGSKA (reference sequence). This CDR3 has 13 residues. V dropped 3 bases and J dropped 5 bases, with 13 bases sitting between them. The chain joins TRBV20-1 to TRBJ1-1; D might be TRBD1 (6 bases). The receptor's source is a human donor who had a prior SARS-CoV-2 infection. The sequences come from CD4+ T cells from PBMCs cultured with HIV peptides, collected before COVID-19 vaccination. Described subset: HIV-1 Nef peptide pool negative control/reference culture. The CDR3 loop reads CSASYREWTEAFF. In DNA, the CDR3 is TGCAGTGCTAGTTACAGGGAGTGGACTGAAGCTTTCTTT.